These 20 T cell receptor beta chains share one sample of origin, sequenced in a study of T cell responses to AZD1222 COVID-19 vaccine. Data came from immunoSEQ multiplex PCR; TCRdb stores just in-frame clones and leaves some out. The sample includes 200,000 to 250,000 clones, 85% to 95% of them seen just once. The specimen was peripheral blood, collected on day 0 of MenACWY control vaccination. The receptors derive from an adult in good health.

The genes are TRBV6-6 and TRBJ1-2; no reliable D call. V dropped 2 bases and J dropped 5 bases, with 9 bases sitting between them. The germline V gene has CDR1 MNHNY and CDR2 SVGAGI (reference sequence). The CDR3 sequence is 13 residues long. The CDR3 protein is CASSYGQEYGYTF. CDR3 coding DNA: TGTGCCAGCAGTTACGGCCAGGAATATGGCTACACCTTC.

The CDR3 DNA sequence: TGTGCCATCAGTGAGTCCGGGGCACGGGACAATCAGCCCCAGCATTTT. Protein sequence: CAISESGARDNQPQHF. This chain joins TRBV10-3 and TRBJ1-5; D is perhaps TRBD1 (5 bases). Germline-derived CDR1 and CDR2 are ENHRY and SYGVKD. V lost 0 bases and J 3 bases, leaving 12 bases between the germline ends. The CDR3 is 16 amino acids.

This chain connects TRBV30 to TRBJ1-5; no firm D call. CDR1 GTSNPN and CDR2 SVGIG come from the germline V gene (reference sequence). This CDR3 comprises 13 residues. Trimming removed 0 bases from V and 3 bases from J, with 6 bases in between. CDR3 protein: CAWSVLNNQPQHF. Written as DNA, the CDR3 is TGTGCCTGGAGTGTACTAAACAATCAGCCCCAGCATTTT. Drawing the rest from reference TRBV30 and TRBJ1-5, the complete variable domain is SQTIHQWPATLVQPVGSPLSLECTVEGTSNPNLYWYRQAAGRGLQLLFYSVGIGQISSEVPQNLSASRPQDRQFILSSKKLLLSDSGFYLCAWSVLNNQPQHFGDGTRLSIL.

The chain couples TRBV18 to TRBJ2-7; 11 bases agree with TRBD1. With 3 bases clipped from V and 7 bases from J, the junction kept 11 bases outside the gene matches. The CDR3 is 16 amino acids. Germline CDR1 KGHSH, CDR2 LQKENI. DNA for the CDR3: TGTGCCAGCTCACCCACCGGGACAGGGGGTCCCAGGGAGCAGTACTTC. Encoded protein: CASSPTGTGGPREQYF.

The V call is TRBV4-1, the J call TRBJ1-2, with 10 positions matching TRBD1. With V trimmed by 4 bases and J by 4 bases, 6 bases remained unmatched. CDR1 is MGHRA and CDR2 is YSYEKL in the germline V gene. The CDR3 is made up of 15 amino acids. The CDR3, as DNA: TGCGCCAGCAGCCCCGACAGGGGGCGAGGCTATGGCTACACCTTC. It yields the protein CASSPDRGRGYGYTF.

J is TRBJ2-1 and V is TRBV19, with 7 nucleotides matching TRBD1. Germline assignment: CDR1 LNHDA and CDR2 SQIVND (reference sequence). This CDR3 is 12 amino acids long. Germline trimming cut 6 bases from V and 8 bases from J; bases unmatched to any gene: 4. The CDR3 here is CASRKQGYEQFF. CDR3 in DNA: TGTGCCAGTAGGAAACAGGGGTATGAGCAGTTCTTC.

This chain joins TRBV2 and TRBJ2-5; D might be TRBD1 or TRBD2, each matching 6 bases. Germline CDR1 SNHLY, CDR2 FYNNEI. The CDR3 is 15 amino acids. V shed 6 bases and J shed 5 bases, with 19 bases lying between them. The CDR3 sequence is CASRGGQSPGETQYF. DNA of the CDR3: TGTGCCAGCAGGGGGGGACAATCCCCCGGGGAGACCCAGTACTTC.

The genes are TRBV6-5 and TRBJ1-5; D possibly corresponds to TRBD1 (6 bases). The CDR3 is made up of 15 amino acids. The germline V and J ends were trimmed by 0 bases and 3 bases, with 9 bases remaining between them. Germline V gives CDR1 MNHEY, CDR2 SVGAGI. The CDR3, as DNA: TGTGCCAGCAGTTACTCGACAGGAACCAATCAGCCCCAGCATTTT. Translated: CASSYSTGTNQPQHF.

DNA for the CDR3: TGTGCCACCAGTGACCAAACGACTAGCGGGGGCACAGATACGCAGTATTTT. This encodes CATSDQTTSGGTDTQYF. The V and J genes are TRBV24-1 and TRBJ2-3; 11 bases match TRBD2. The CDR3 totals 17 residues. After removal of 4 bases from V and 1 base from J, the junction contained 6 bases not matched to a gene. CDR1 is KGHDR and CDR2 is SFDVKD in the germline V gene.

This clone appeared a few times. This chain uses TRBV6-5 with TRBJ2-2; D might be TRBD1 (5 bases). V was shortened by 7 bases and J by 0 bases, with 9 bases between the two germline ends. CDR1 and CDR2 (germline): MNHEY, SVGAGI. The CDR3 is 14 amino acids. This CDR3 reads CASIHRSNTGELFF. DNA of the CDR3: TGTGCCAGCATCCACAGGTCGAACACCGGGGAGCTGTTTTTT.

The V gene is TRBV3-1 (or the pseudogene TRBV3-2), the J gene TRBJ1-6; tentative D call: TRBD1 (5 bases). The V end was cut by 2 bases, the J end by 6 bases, with 11 bases between. This CDR3 region has 15 residues. CDR1 is LGHDT, CDR2 YNNKEL, per germline (reference sequence). The CDR3 DNA is TGTGCCAGCAGCCAACAAGGGACTCCTAATTCACCCCTCCACTTT. Residues: CASSQQGTPNSPLHF.

The J gene is TRBJ2-3, the V gene TRBV7-9, with TRBD2 matching over 10 bases. The CDR3 runs 14 residues. J gave up 5 bases and V 10 bases, and 9 bases lay outside the gene matches. CDR1 and CDR2 from the germline V gene are SEHNR and FQNEAQ (reference sequence). The CDR3 protein is CATGGSGGVDTQYF. The CDR3 coding sequence is TGTGCCACCGGCGGAAGCGGGGGGGTAGATACGCAGTATTTT.

The chain combines TRBV7-9 with TRBJ2-7; weak D call: TRBD1 (6 bases). Trimming cost V 5 bases and J 2 bases, with 13 bases left between them. Germline V gene lookup returns CDR1 SEHNR and CDR2 FQNEAQ (reference sequence). The CDR3 has 14 amino acids. The CDR3 DNA is TGTGCCAGCAGCCCCCCCAGGGGCCCCTACGAGCAGTACTTC. This gives the protein CASSPPRGPYEQYF.

The rearrangement uses TRBV6-5 and TRBJ1-5, with D hard to call. Germline assignment: CDR1 MNHEY and CDR2 SVGAGI. V was trimmed by 6 bases and J by 2 bases, leaving 14 bases between them. The length of the CDR3 is 15 residues. CDR3 sequence (DNA): TGTGCCAGCAGAGACTATTATTTGGGCAATCAGCCCCAGCATTTT. Its protein is CASRDYYLGNQPQHF.

The rearrangement links TRBV7-9 to TRBJ2-5; a weak D match, TRBD2 (5 bases). Trimming took 3 bases from V and 4 from J, leaving 15 bases between them. Germline loops: CDR1 SEHNR, CDR2 FQNEAQ (reference sequence). The CDR3 is 15 amino acids. DNA for the CDR3: TGTGCCAGCAGCTTCGACGGGGTTTTGGGAGAGACCCAGTACTTC. This codes for CASSFDGVLGETQYF.

This clone was counted a single time. The chain carries TRBV5-6 and TRBJ2-5, with TRBD1 as a possible D gene (6 bases). Germline V gene data show CDR1 as SGHDT and CDR2 as YYEEEE. The CDR3 loop spans 15 amino acids. Between the trimmed V and J ends, which lost 4 bases and 0 bases, there was a span of 13 bases. CDR3 residues: CASSLNQGHQETQYF. The CDR3 DNA reads TGTGCCAGCAGCCTGAACCAGGGGCACCAAGAGACCCAGTACTTC.

This clone was seen a handful of times. The rearrangement joins TRBV5-1 to TRBJ2-3; a possible D gene is TRBD2 (6 bases). The CDR3 consists of 14 residues. V lost 1 base and J 5 bases, leaving 11 bases between the germline ends. Germline lookup yields CDR1 SGHRS and CDR2 YFSETQ. CDR3 nucleotides: TGCGCCAGCAGCTTGTGGATCGGGGGAGATACGCAGTATTTT. Protein product: CASSLWIGGDTQYF.

CDR3 sequence reads: CATSRDKGSLISYEQYF. The DNA for the CDR3 is TGTGCCACCAGCAGAGATAAGGGCAGCCTGATCTCCTACGAGCAGTACTTC. The V call is TRBV15, the J call TRBJ2-7; D gene uncertain. Trimming pared 0 bases from V and 0 bases from J, leaving 15 bases between. Germline CDR1 reads LNHNV; CDR2 reads YYDKDF (reference sequence). The CDR3 runs to 17 residues.

V usage is TRBV29-1 and J usage is TRBJ1-2; D may be TRBD1 (5 bases). There are 14 residues in the CDR3. Germline assignment: CDR1 SQVTM and CDR2 ANQGSEA. Trimming took off 5 bases at V and 3 bases at J, with 16 bases between the two ends. The CDR3 loop reads CSVSPQGGDYGYTF. The CDR3 DNA follows: TGCAGCGTTTCTCCCCAGGGTGGCGACTATGGCTACACCTTC.

The V gene is TRBV7-3, the J gene TRBJ2-5, with 7 bases aligning to TRBD1. The trim removed 5 bases at V and 1 base at J, leaving 4 bases unmatched. CDR3 length: 14 residues. Germline CDR1 SGHTA, CDR2 FQGTGA. This CDR3 is CASSPQGSQETQYF. The CDR3 coding sequence is TGTGCCAGCAGCCCACAGGGGAGCCAAGAGACCCAGTACTTC.